This T cell receptor beta chain emerged from a study of blood T cell repertoires in COVID-19. Study-level background: Samples taken during acute and convalescent COVID-19 were collected in the United States, Italy and Spain. PBMCs, B-cell-depleted T cells, or T cells provided the cDNA or gDNA that made up the material.

The CDR3 loop spans 14 amino acids. Germline trimming cut 4 bases from V and 7 bases from J; bases unmatched to any gene: 4. CDR1 and CDR2 (germline): MNHEY, SVGAGI. Assay: immunoSEQ multiplex PCR; the TCRdb copy retains only in-frame clones and omits some. The sample consists of about 200,000 clones, around 83% of them appearing once. The receptor's source is a woman aged 25 to 45 who had been exposed to COVID-19. What was sequenced was PBMCs or T cells enriched from blood (not recorded which). The V and J genes are TRBV6-5 and TRBJ1-6; 7 bases are a match to TRBD1. CDR3 sequence reads: CASSLTGINSPLHF. The CDR3, as DNA: TGTGCCAGCAGTTTGACAGGGATCAATTCACCCCTCCACTTT.